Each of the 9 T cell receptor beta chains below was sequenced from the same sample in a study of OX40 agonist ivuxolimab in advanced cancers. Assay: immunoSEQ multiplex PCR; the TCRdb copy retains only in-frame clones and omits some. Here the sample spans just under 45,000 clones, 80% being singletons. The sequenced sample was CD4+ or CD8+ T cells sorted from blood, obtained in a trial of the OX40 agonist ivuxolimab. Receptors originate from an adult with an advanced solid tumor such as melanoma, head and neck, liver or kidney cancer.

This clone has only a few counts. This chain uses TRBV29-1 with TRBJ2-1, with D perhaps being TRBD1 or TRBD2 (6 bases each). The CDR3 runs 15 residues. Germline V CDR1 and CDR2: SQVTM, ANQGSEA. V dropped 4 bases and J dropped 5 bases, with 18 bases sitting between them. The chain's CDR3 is CSVGSEGGFNNEQFF. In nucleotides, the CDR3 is TGCAGCGTTGGTTCGGAGGGGGGCTTCAACAATGAGCAGTTCTTC.

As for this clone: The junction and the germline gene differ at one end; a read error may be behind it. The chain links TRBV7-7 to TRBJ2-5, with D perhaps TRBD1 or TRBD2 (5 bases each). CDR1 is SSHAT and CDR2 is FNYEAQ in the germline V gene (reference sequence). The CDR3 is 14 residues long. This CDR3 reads CASSLAGTQETQYF. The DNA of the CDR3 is TGTGCTAGCAGCTTAGCAGGGACCCAAGAGACCCAGTACTTC. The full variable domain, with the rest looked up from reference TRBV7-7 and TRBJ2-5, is GAGVSQSPRYKVTKRGQDVTLRCDPISSHATLYWYQQALGQGPEFLTYFNYEAQPDKSGLPSDRFSAERPEGSISTLTIQRTEQRDSAMYRCASSLAGTQETQYFGPGTRLLVL.

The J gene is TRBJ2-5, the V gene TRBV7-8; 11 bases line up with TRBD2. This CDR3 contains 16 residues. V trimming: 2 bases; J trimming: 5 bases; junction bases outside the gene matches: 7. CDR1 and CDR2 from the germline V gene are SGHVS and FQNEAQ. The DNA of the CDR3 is TGTGCCAGCAGCTTATCTAGCGGGGGGTTTGGGGAGACCCAGTACTTC. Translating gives CASSLSSGGFGETQYF.

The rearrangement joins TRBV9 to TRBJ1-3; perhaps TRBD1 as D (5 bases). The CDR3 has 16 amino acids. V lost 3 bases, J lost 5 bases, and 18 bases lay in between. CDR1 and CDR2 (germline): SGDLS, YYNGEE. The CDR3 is CASSGVGGALRNTIYF. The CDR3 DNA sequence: TGTGCCAGCAGCGGGGTTGGCGGGGCACTTAGAAACACCATATATTTT.

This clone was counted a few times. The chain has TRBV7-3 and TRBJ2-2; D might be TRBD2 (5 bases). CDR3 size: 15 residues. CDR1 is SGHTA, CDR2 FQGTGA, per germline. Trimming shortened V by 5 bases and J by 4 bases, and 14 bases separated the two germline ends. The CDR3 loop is CASSQTGRATGELFF. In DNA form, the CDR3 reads TGTGCCAGCAGCCAGACCGGGCGGGCCACCGGGGAGCTGTTTTTT.

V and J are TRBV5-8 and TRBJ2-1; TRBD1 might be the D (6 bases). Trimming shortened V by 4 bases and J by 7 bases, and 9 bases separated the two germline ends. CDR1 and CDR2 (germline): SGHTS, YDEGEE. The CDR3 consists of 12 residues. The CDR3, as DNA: TGTGCCAGCAGCCGGACAGAAAATGAGCAGTTCTTC. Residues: CASSRTENEQFF.

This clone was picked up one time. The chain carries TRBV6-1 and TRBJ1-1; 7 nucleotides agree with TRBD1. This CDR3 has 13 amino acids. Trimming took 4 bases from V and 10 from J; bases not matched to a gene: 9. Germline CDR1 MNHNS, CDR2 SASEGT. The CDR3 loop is CASSVDRVGSAFF. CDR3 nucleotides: TGTGCCAGCAGTGTCGACAGGGTTGGATCAGCTTTCTTT.

The CDR3 DNA follows: TGTGCCAGCAGCTTAGCTCGGGGGTCTGGAAACACCATATATTTT. This encodes CASSLARGSGNTIYF. The V gene is TRBV7-8, the J gene TRBJ1-3; D may be TRBD1 (5 bases). The CDR3 length is 15 residues. V lost 0 bases and J lost 1, with 7 bases in between. Germline V CDR1 and CDR2: SGHVS, FQNEAQ.

The CDR3 bases are TGTGCCTGGAAGGGGGGGTACTCACCCCTCCACTTT. It specifies CAWKGGYSPLHF. The chain combines TRBV30 with TRBJ1-6, with D perhaps matching TRBD1 (6 bases). Germline CDR1 GTSNPN, CDR2 SVGIG (reference sequence). This CDR3 comprises 12 residues. Trimming cost V 4 bases and J 10 bases, with 11 bases left between them.